Listed below are T cell receptor beta chains from one sample, sequenced in a study of T-cell memory formation after mild COVID-19. TCRdb re-derived calls from the 5' RACE reads in MiXCR, one entry per CDR3 protein. The sample includes fewer than 600,000 distinct CDR3 sequences, less than 25% of them seen just once. Specimen: PBMCs or a T cell subset sorted from them (not recorded which). All receptors derive from an adult woman who had mild COVID-19 (a few samples of this study predate the infection). Cell type and time point are not known. The CDR3 runs from the conserved cysteine through the conserved F or W. Fields, in order: clone size, D gene, V gene, J gene, CDR3 protein, CDR3 DNA. A D gene is named only where the DNA matches it firmly. Size values are once, few and many counts, or a class for expanded clones, and some rows have none.

>few|NA|TRBV4-1|TRBJ1-1
CASSQVPGEAFF
TGCGCCAGCAGCCAAGTCCCAGGTGAAGCTTTCTTT
>few|NA|TRBV12-3/TRBV12-4|TRBJ1-2
CASRGVRGRNYGYTF
TGTGCCAGCAGGGGGGTCAGGGGACGTAACTATGGCTACACCTTC
>few|NA|TRBV5-1|TRBJ2-5
CASRDGRLSQETQYF
TGCGCCAGCAGAGATGGACGTTTATCCCAAGAGACCCAGTACTTC
>few|NA|TRBV7-2|TRBJ2-5
CASSSDIQETQYF
TGTGCCAGCAGCTCGGACATCCAAGAGACCCAGTACTTC
>once|NA|TRBV7-7|TRBJ2-1
CASSLDRHNEQFF
TGTGCTAGCAGCTTAGACAGGCACAATGAGCAGTTCTTC
>few|NA|TRBV5-1|TRBJ2-1
CASISDSYNEQFF
TGCGCCAGCATTTCGGACTCCTACAATGAGCAGTTCTTC
>NA|NA|TRBV10-3|TRBJ1-2
CAISDEGISPYGYTF
TGTGCCATCAGTGACGAGGGGATTTCCCCCTATGGCTACACCTTC
>few|TRBD2|TRBV4-1|TRBJ2-1
CASSQERPSGGNEQFF
TGCGCCAGCAGCCAAGAGAGGCCTAGCGGGGGGAATGAGCAGTTCTTC
>NA|TRBD2|TRBV9|TRBJ2-2
CASSVGETSVAGELFF
TGTGCCAGCAGCGTAGGGGAGACTAGCGTCGCCGGGGAGCTGTTTTTT
>many|NA|TRBV7-3|TRBJ1-1
CASSLWEGTEAFF
TGTGCCAGCAGCCTTTGGGAGGGGACTGAAGCTTTCTTT
>few|NA|TRBV7-9|TRBJ2-1
CASSVVGGAEQFF
TGTGCCAGCAGCGTAGTGGGGGGCGCTGAGCAGTTCTTC
>NA|NA|TRBV2|TRBJ1-2
CASSEGGYYGYTF
TGTGCCAGCAGTGAAGGGGGCTACTATGGCTACACCTTC
>few|TRBD2|TRBV20-1|TRBJ2-7
CSARSPLAGAYEQYF
TGCAGTGCCCGCTCTCCTCTAGCGGGGGCTTACGAGCAGTACTTC
>few|TRBD2|TRBV27|TRBJ2-1
CASSPGTSGPNEQFF
TGTGCCAGCAGTCCCGGGACTAGCGGACCCAATGAGCAGTTCTTC
>few|TRBD1|TRBV12-3/TRBV12-4|TRBJ1-1
CASSLVIGSGGTEAFF
TGTGCCAGCAGTTTGGTGATTGGTTCAGGGGGCACTGAAGCTTTCTTT
>few|TRBD2|TRBV20-1|TRBJ2-1
CSAREPGTSITNEQFF
TGCAGTGCTAGAGAACCCGGGACTAGTATTACAAATGAGCAGTTCTTC
>NA|NA|TRBV7-6|TRBJ2-4
CASSLADEGGLAKNIQYF
TGTGCCAGCAGCTTAGCCGATGAGGGGGGTTTAGCCAAAAACATTCAGTACTTC
>NA|NA|TRBV7-9|TRBJ1-1
CASSLSSDEAFF
TGTGCCAGCAGCTTATCCAGTGATGAAGCTTTCTTT
>few|NA|TRBV25-1|TRBJ2-7
CASSESSMTEQYF
TGTGCCAGCAGTGAATCCTCGATGACCGAGCAGTACTTC
>NA|TRBD1|TRBV15|TRBJ1-5
CATSRDRDSLYQPQHF
TGTGCCACCAGCAGAGATCGGGACAGCCTTTATCAGCCCCAGCATTTT
>few|NA|TRBV30|TRBJ2-7
CAWGIALTYEQYF
TGTGCCTGGGGCATAGCGCTCACCTACGAGCAGTACTTC
>NA|TRBD1|TRBV15|TRBJ2-1
CATSRGRDRINEQFF
TGTGCCACCAGCAGAGGCCGGGACAGGATCAATGAGCAGTTCTTC
>NA|NA|TRBV27|TRBJ2-7
CASSLAGRFSYEQYF
TGTGCCAGCAGTTTGGCCGGACGCTTCTCCTACGAGCAGTACTTC
>few|NA|TRBV7-8|TRBJ2-6
CASSLEVLSGANVLTF
TGTGCCAGCAGCTTAGAGGTGCTCTCTGGGGCCAACGTCCTGACTTTC
>NA|NA|TRBV5-1|TRBJ2-7
CASSLAAGLIYEQYF
TGCGCCAGCAGCTTGGCCGCAGGGTTGATCTACGAGCAGTACTTC
>once|TRBD1|TRBV7-8|TRBJ1-5
CASSLAPRGPNQPQHF
TGTGCCAGCAGCTTAGCACCCAGGGGGCCCAATCAGCCCCAGCATTTT
>NA|NA|TRBV9|TRBJ2-7
CASSVNLGSYEQYF
TGTGCCAGCAGCGTAAATTTGGGGTCCTACGAGCAGTACTTC
>few|NA|TRBV4-1|TRBJ2-7
CASSHTWGDEQYF
TGCGCCAGCAGCCACACGTGGGGGGACGAGCAGTACTTC
>few|NA|TRBV24-1|TRBJ1-1
CATSDPRAGTEAFF
TGTGCCACCAGTGATCCCAGGGCGGGCACTGAAGCTTTCTTT
>NA|NA|TRBV7-9|TRBJ2-3
CASSPAGTLSDTQYF
TGTGCCAGCAGCCCCGCCGGGACCTTATCAGATACGCAGTATTTT
>many|NA|TRBV19|TRBJ1-5
CASIKSAAAYQPQHF
TGTGCCAGTATCAAATCGGCGGCAGCCTATCAGCCCCAGCATTTT
>NA|NA|TRBV9|TRBJ2-5
CASSVDDRHETQYF
TGTGCCAGCAGCGTAGATGACAGACACGAGACCCAGTACTTC
>few|NA|TRBV14|TRBJ2-7
CASSHWGGSSYEQYF
TGTGCCAGCAGTCACTGGGGTGGGAGCTCCTACGAGCAGTACTTC
>many|NA|TRBV7-6|TRBJ1-1
CASSSQGLTEAFF
TGTGCCAGCAGCTCCCAGGGGCTCACTGAAGCTTTCTTT
>NA|TRBD2|TRBV5-4|TRBJ2-7
CASSSLADLSYEQYF
TGTGCCAGCAGCTCACTAGCGGACCTCTCCTACGAGCAGTACTTC
>many|TRBD2|TRBV12-3/TRBV12-4|TRBJ2-1
CASSPWGGYNEQFF
TGTGCCAGCAGTCCGTGGGGGGGCTACAATGAGCAGTTCTTC
>few|NA|TRBV7-9|TRBJ1-6
CASSGGGNSPLHF
TGTGCCAGCAGCGGCGGGGGGAATTCACCCCTCCACTTT
>few|TRBD2|TRBV10-3|TRBJ2-1
CAISAAGGPGEQFF
TGTGCCATCAGTGCAGCGGGAGGGCCGGGGGAGCAGTTCTTC
>few|NA|TRBV7-9|TRBJ2-7
CASSILGDSYEQYF
TGTGCCAGCAGCATATTAGGGGATTCCTACGAGCAGTACTTC
>NA|NA|TRBV2|TRBJ1-5
CASSGDLRQGANQPQHF
TGTGCCAGCAGTGGGGACTTGCGGCAGGGCGCAAATCAGCCCCAGCATTTT
>few|NA|TRBV4-1|TRBJ1-5
CASSPGSYSNQPQHF
TGCGCCAGCAGCCCTGGGAGTTATAGCAATCAGCCCCAGCATTTT
>NA|NA|TRBV7-2|TRBJ1-5
CASSKVGSNQPQHF
TGTGCCAGCAGCAAAGTAGGGTCCAATCAGCCCCAGCATTTT
>few|TRBD2|TRBV3-1|TRBJ2-1
CASSQGSGRNEQFF
TGTGCCAGCAGCCAAGGTAGCGGGAGAAATGAGCAGTTCTTC
>few|NA|TRBV11-2|TRBJ2-5
CASSLRGRAAETQYF
TGTGCCAGCAGCTTAAGGGGAAGAGCCGCTGAGACCCAGTACTTC
>NA|NA|TRBV20-1|TRBJ2-1
CSARGVANEQFF
TGCAGTGCCCGAGGGGTGGCCAATGAGCAGTTCTTC
>NA|NA|TRBV4-2|TRBJ1-1
CASSLEKDTEAFF
TGTGCCAGCAGCCTTGAGAAGGACACTGAAGCTTTCTTT
>NA|NA|TRBV12-5|TRBJ1-1
CASGLDRNTEAFF
TGTGCTAGTGGTTTGGACAGGAACACTGAAGCTTTCTTT
>NA|TRBD1|TRBV12-3/TRBV12-4|TRBJ2-1
CASSLGTGQQFF
TGTGCCAGCAGTCTAGGGACAGGCCAGCAGTTCTTC
>NA|TRBD1|TRBV3-1|TRBJ1-4
CASSRTGGIEKLFF
TGTGCCAGCAGTCGGACAGGGGGCATTGAAAAACTGTTTTTT